A single sample is the source of the 20 T cell receptor beta chains below, sequenced in a study of identical twins. Using its own MiXCR run on the 5' RACE reads, TCRdb lists one record per CDR3 protein. The data contain 450,000 or so distinct CDR3 sequences, roughly 26% of them singletons. A further study also used this sample, focusing on T cells expressing NK-cell markers.

Source material: CD4+ T cells sorted from blood. The receptors were sampled from a woman between 18 and 29 years old in good health.

This chain connects TRBV6-1 to TRBJ2-5; 10 nucleotides line up with TRBD1. The CDR3 spans 15 residues. From germline, CDR1 is MNHNS and CDR2 SASEGT. V shed 6 bases and J 4 bases; nucleotides not matched to a gene: 8. DNA of the CDR3: TGTGCCAGCAGCTTTCGGGACAGGGGTCGAGAGACCCAGTACTTC. It is translated as CASSFRDRGRETQYF.

This clonotype turned up a few times. The rearrangement links TRBV6-1 to TRBJ1-2; TRBD1 matches at 8 bases. Germline CDR1 reads MNHNS; CDR2 reads SASEGT. The CDR3 consists of 14 residues. The J segment lost 7 bases and the V segment lost 6 bases, leaving 10 bases of the junction unmatched. CDR3 in amino acids: CASRVDRAGPGYTF. For the CDR3, the DNA is TGTGCCAGCAGGGTGGACAGGGCCGGGCCTGGCTACACCTTC.

The chain employs TRBV2 and TRBJ2-7; 8 nucleotides line up with TRBD1. Germline assignment: CDR1 SNHLY and CDR2 FYNNEI. The CDR3 runs 12 residues. Trimming removed 4 bases from V and 5 bases from J; junction bases left unmatched: 1. The CDR3 here is CASSVTGDEQYF. The CDR3 DNA is TGTGCCAGCAGTGTGACAGGGGACGAGCAGTACTTC.

V is TRBV20-1 and J is TRBJ2-3; 8 bases match TRBD1. Germline CDR1 and CDR2: DFQATT and SNEGSKA (reference sequence). V gave up 6 bases and J gave up 0 bases; unmatched junction bases: 8. The CDR3 loop spans 15 amino acids. The CDR3 reads CSAPLGQGSTDTQYF. The DNA of the CDR3 is TGCAGTGCACCCCTTGGACAGGGCAGCACAGATACGCAGTATTTT.

This rearrangement joins TRBV7-2 to TRBJ2-5; TRBD1 aligns across 7 bases. The germline gives CDR1 SGHTA, CDR2 FQGNSA. Trimming took 2 bases from V and 2 from J; bases not matched to a gene: 5. The CDR3 consists of 15 residues. CDR3 DNA sequence: TGTGCCAGCAGCTTACACTACAGGGGACAAGAGACCCAGTACTTC. Translation: CASSLHYRGQETQYF. Complete variable domain (other parts from reference TRBV7-2 and TRBJ2-5): GAGVSQSPSNKVTEKGKDVELRCDPISGHTALYWYRQSLGQGLEFLIYFQGNSAPDKSGLPSDRFSAERTGGSVSTLTIQRTQQEDSAVYLCASSLHYRGQETQYFGPGTRLLVL.

This clonotype showed up just a few times. The chain recombines TRBV12-3 or TRBV12-4 with TRBJ2-3, with D perhaps matching TRBD2 (5 bases). CDR3 length: 14 amino acids. V lost 5 bases and J 5 bases, leaving 14 bases between the germline ends. CDR3 sequence reads: CASSQAPGIDTQYF. The CDR3, as DNA: TGTGCCAGCAGTCAAGCCCCGGGGATAGATACGCAGTATTTT.

This clonotype came up a few times. Here the CDR3 DNA reads TGTGCCAGCAGTTTGGGGCATTCGAACACCGGGGAGCTGTTTTTT. The encoded protein is CASSLGHSNTGELFF. This chain joins TRBV12-3 or TRBV12-4 and TRBJ2-2; D perhaps matches TRBD1 (5 bases). The germline V and J ends were trimmed by 3 bases and 0 bases, with 8 bases remaining between them. The CDR3 length is 15 residues.

The V gene is TRBV27, the J gene TRBJ2-4, with D perhaps matching TRBD1 (6 bases). The ends were cut back, 8 bases at V and 8 bases at J, with 19 bases in the middle. Germline CDR1 and CDR2: MNHEY and SMNVEV (reference sequence). The CDR3 has 14 amino acids. CDR3 nucleotide sequence: TGTGCCAGCGGCCTACAGGGTACTGGGGACATTCAGTACTTC. It encodes CASGLQGTGDIQYF.

V usage is TRBV18 and J usage is TRBJ1-3; D not resolved. V lost 9 bases and J 0 bases, leaving 18 bases between the germline ends. The CDR3 loop spans 16 amino acids. CDR1 is KGHSH and CDR2 is LQKENI in the germline V gene. In DNA, the CDR3 is TGTGCCAGTCACACCCGAGGTACCGGCTCTGGAAACACCATATATTTT. It codes for CASHTRGTGSGNTIYF.

This chain joins TRBV3-1 and TRBJ2-4; D is possibly TRBD1 (6 bases). The CDR3 loop spans 16 amino acids. Deletions cut 5 bases from V and 2 bases from J, with 16 bases between. Germline V gene lookup returns CDR1 LGHDT and CDR2 YNNKEL (reference sequence). CDR3 residues: CASSDGQYFSKNIQYF. The CDR3 nucleotides are TGTGCCAGCAGCGACGGACAGTACTTTTCCAAAAACATTCAGTACTTC.

The CDR3 region is CASREPWAGVTEAFF. CDR3 DNA: TGTGCCAGCAGGGAACCTTGGGCCGGCGTCACTGAAGCTTTCTTT. The rearrangement uses TRBV6-2 or TRBV6-3 and TRBJ1-1; D gene uncertain. With 6 bases removed from V and 4 bases from J, the gap between germline ends came to 18 bases. The CDR3 loop spans 15 amino acids. Germline lookup yields CDR1 MNHEY and CDR2 SVGEGT.

The table lists this clonotype with a few counts. The chain links TRBV21-1 to TRBJ2-3; TRBD1 is the table's D call, not checked against the DNA. TRBV21-1 is an annotated pseudogene. The CDR3 contains 17 residues. CDR3 loop: CASSKEVTATSTDTQYF. The CDR3 DNA sequence: TGTGCCAGCAGCAAAGAAGTGACAGCTACTAGCACAGATACGCAGTATTTT.

This clonotype was detected only a few times. The chain recombines TRBV12-3 or TRBV12-4 with TRBJ1-1; D is ambiguous. Trimming pared 6 bases from V and 1 base from J, leaving 9 bases between. CDR3 size: 13 residues. CDR3 sequence: CASRNRGNTEAFF. Here the CDR3 DNA reads TGTGCCAGCAGAAACCGGGGGAACACTGAAGCTTTCTTT.

This clonotype was picked up a small number of times. One end of the junction varies from germline; a read error may be responsible. The chain is built from TRBV7-9 and TRBJ1-2; D remains unclear. The CDR3 runs to 15 residues. CDR1 SEHNR and CDR2 FQNEAQ come from the germline V gene (reference sequence). The CDR3 is CASSVARVSAGGYTF. Here the CDR3 DNA reads TGTGCCAGCAGCGTAGCACGCGTGTCGGCGGGCGGCTACACCTTC.

V is TRBV7-9 and J is TRBJ2-3, with D perhaps given as TRBD1 or TRBD2 (6 bases each). The CDR3 runs to 12 residues. V lost 5 bases and J lost 11, with 14 bases in between. Germline loops: CDR1 SEHNR, CDR2 FQNEAQ (reference sequence). The CDR3 DNA reads TGTGCCAGCAGCGCGAGGGGGGCGAAGCAGTATTTT. Amino acid sequence: CASSARGAKQYF.

There are a few counts of this clonotype. The V call is TRBV5-1, the J call TRBJ2-3; perhaps TRBD1 as D (8 bases). CDR3 size: 15 residues. Germline CDR1 and CDR2: SGHRS and YFSETQ. V was pared by 4 bases and J by 5 bases, with 17 bases between. The DNA of the CDR3 is TGCGCCAGCAGCGCCACTACAGGGGGGGTAGATACGCAGTATTTT. Encoded protein: CASSATTGGVDTQYF.

This clonotype was recorded at least ten times. The chain has TRBV5-5 and TRBJ2-5; D ambiguous. Germline CDR1 is SGHKS and CDR2 is YYEKEE (reference sequence). The CDR3 is made up of 12 amino acids. Trimming cost V 4 bases and J 5 bases, with 9 bases left between them. The CDR3 DNA reads as TGTGCCAGCAGCCCCATGGCGGAGACCCAGTACTTC. This encodes CASSPMAETQYF.

This clonotype was observed a handful of times. The gene calls are TRBV20-1 and TRBJ2-5; D tentatively reads TRBD1 or TRBD2 (6 bases each). V lost 5 bases to trimming and J lost 0 bases, with 16 bases between them. Per germline, CDR1 DFQATT and CDR2 SNEGSKA (reference sequence). This CDR3 has 15 amino acids. The CDR3 reads CSARPPRGDQETQYF. CDR3 bases: TGCAGTGCTCGCCCCCCGAGGGGGGACCAAGAGACCCAGTACTTC.

As for this clonotype: This may be a read error, as it is one base from a much larger clone. CDR3: CSGGQEYGYTF. CDR3 nucleotides: TGCAGCGGGGGACAGGAGTATGGCTACACCTTC. The rearrangement uses TRBV29-1 and TRBJ1-2; 8 positions agree with TRBD1. The CDR3 extends over 11 amino acids. The germline gives CDR1 SQVTM, CDR2 ANQGSEA. Trimming cost V 7 bases and J 5 bases; bases outside gene matches: 3.

CDR3 residues: CASSLDPFLRNTEAFF. The DNA for the CDR3 is TGTGCCAGCAGCTTGGACCCCTTTCTGAGGAACACTGAAGCTTTCTTT. V is TRBV5-5 and J is TRBJ1-1; the D is unclear. CDR1 and CDR2 from the germline V gene are SGHKS and YYEKEE (reference sequence). The CDR3 has 16 amino acids. Trimming stripped 0 bases from V and 1 base from J, with 13 bases between.